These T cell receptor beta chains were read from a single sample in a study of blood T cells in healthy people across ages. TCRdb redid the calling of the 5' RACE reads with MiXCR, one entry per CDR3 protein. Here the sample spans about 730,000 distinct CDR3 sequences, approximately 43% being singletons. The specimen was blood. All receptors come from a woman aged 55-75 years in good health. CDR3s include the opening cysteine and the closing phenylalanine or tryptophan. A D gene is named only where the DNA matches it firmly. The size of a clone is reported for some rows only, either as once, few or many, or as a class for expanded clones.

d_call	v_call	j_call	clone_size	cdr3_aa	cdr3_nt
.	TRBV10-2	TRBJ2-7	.	CASSEPGSSYEQYF	TGCGCCAGCAGTGAACCAGGGAGCTCCTACGAGCAGTACTTC
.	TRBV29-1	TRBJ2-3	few	CSVDSSLGTDTQYF	TGCAGCGTTGACTCGAGCCTCGGGACAGATACGCAGTATTTT
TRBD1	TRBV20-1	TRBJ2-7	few	CSAYDRADSHEQYF	TGCAGTGCATACGACAGGGCGGACTCCCACGAGCAGTACTTC
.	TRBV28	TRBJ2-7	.	CASSDQSEQYF	TGTGCCAGCTCGGACCAGAGCGAGCAGTACTTC
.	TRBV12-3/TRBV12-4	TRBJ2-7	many	CASSQTPDSYEQYF	TGTGCCAGCAGTCAAACACCTGACTCCTACGAGCAGTACTTC
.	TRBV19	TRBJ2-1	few	CASRTEEGREQFF	TGTGCCAGTAGAACGGAAGAGGGGCGTGAGCAGTTCTTC
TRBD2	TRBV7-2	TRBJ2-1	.	CASSLGATSGSNEWFF	TGTGCCAGCAGCTTAGGGGCGACTAGCGGGAGCAATGAGTGGTTCTTC
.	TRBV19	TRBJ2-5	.	CASSQNRDQETQYF	TGTGCCAGTAGTCAAAACAGGGATCAAGAGACCCAGTACTTC
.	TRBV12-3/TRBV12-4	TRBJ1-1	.	CASSFVNTEAFF	TGTGCCAGCAGTTTTGTGAACACTGAAGCTTTCTTT
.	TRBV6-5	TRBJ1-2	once	CASSPTPGRPYGYTF	TGTGCCAGCAGTCCGACGCCTGGACGGCCCTATGGCTACACCTTC
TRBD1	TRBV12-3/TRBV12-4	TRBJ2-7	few	CASSPHGTVPSYEQYF	TGTGCCAGCAGTCCACACGGGACAGTCCCCTCCTACGAGCAGTACTTC
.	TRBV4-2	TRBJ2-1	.	CASSQYMGGGRYNEQFF	TGTGCCAGCAGCCAATATATGGGGGGGGGCAGGTACAATGAGCAGTTCTTC
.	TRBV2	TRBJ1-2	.	CASSDTIGGYTF	TGTGCCAGCAGTGACACGATTGGTGGCTACACCTTC
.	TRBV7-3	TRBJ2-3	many	CASSLSGVSTDTQYF	TGTGCCAGCAGCTTAAGTGGGGTTTCCACAGATACGCAGTATTTT
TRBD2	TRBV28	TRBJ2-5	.	CASSLGSGSQSPETQYF	TGTGCCAGCAGTTTAGGTAGCGGGAGCCAGAGCCCAGAGACCCAGTACTTC
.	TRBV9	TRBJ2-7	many	CASSVGGHAEQYF	TGTGCCAGCAGCGTAGGGGGACATGCTGAGCAGTACTTC
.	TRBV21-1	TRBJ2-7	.	CTSSSHPGTSAYEQYF	TGTACCAGCAGCTCCCATCCCGGGACTAGCGCCTACGAGCAGTACTTC
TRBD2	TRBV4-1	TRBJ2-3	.	CASSQPLAGYTDTQYF	TGCGCCAGCAGCCAACCACTAGCGGGATACACAGATACGCAGTATTTT
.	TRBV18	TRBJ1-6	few	CASSPSEDSPLHF	TGTGCCAGCTCACCATCGGAGGATTCACCCCTCCACTTT
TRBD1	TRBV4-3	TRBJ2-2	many	CASSQRSGPGQGPTGELFF	TGCGCCAGCAGCCAAAGAAGTGGCCCGGGACAGGGTCCCACCGGGGAGCTGTTTTTT
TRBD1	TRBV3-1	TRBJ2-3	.	CASGPRTGITTDTQYF	TGTGCCAGCGGCCCCCGGACAGGGATCACCACAGATACGCAGTATTTT
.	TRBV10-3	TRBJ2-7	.	CAISEGDEQYF	TGTGCCATCAGTGAAGGGGACGAGCAGTACTTC
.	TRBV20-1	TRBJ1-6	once	CSARGGTPSYNSPLHF	TGCAGTGCCCGCGGTGGCACCCCCTCCTATAATTCACCCCTCCACTTT
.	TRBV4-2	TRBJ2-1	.	CVSSQDKSSYNEQFF	TGTGTCAGCAGCCAAGACAAAAGCTCCTACAATGAGCAGTTCTTC
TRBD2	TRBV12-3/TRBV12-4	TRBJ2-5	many	CASSYGGGQETQYF	TGTGCCAGCAGTTATGGCGGGGGGCAAGAGACCCAGTACTTC
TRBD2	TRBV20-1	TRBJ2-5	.	CSASPTSGREGTQYF	TGTAGTGCTAGTCCGACCAGCGGGCGGGAGGGGACCCAGTACTTC
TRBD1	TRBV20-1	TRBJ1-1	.	CSARGTGWMNTEAFF	TGCAGTGCTCGAGGGACAGGGTGGATGAACACTGAAGCTTTCTTT
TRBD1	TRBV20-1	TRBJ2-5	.	CSASTDRTENEQYF	TGCAGTGCTAGTACGGACAGGACAGAGAATGAGCAGTACTTC
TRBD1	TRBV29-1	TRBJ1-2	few	CSVWTGQANYGYTF	TGCAGCGTTTGGACGGGACAGGCAAACTATGGCTACACCTTC
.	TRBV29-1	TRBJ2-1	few	CSVVLSGAYQYNEQFF	TGCAGCGTTGTTCTGTCGGGGGCTTACCAATACAATGAGCAGTTCTTC
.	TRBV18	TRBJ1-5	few	CASSPIRDQPQHF	TGTGCCAGCTCACCGATAAGGGATCAGCCCCAGCATTTT
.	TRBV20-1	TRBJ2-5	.	CSARSGGVETQYF	TGCAGTGCTAGATCCGGGGGAGTGGAGACCCAGTACTTC
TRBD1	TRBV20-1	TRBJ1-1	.	CSAPEQGAGMGAFF	TGCAGTGCCCCGGAACAGGGGGCGGGGATGGGAGCTTTCTTT
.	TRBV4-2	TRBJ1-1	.	CASSQGPTGAPEAIF	TGTGCCAGCAGCCAAGGTCCCACGGGCGCACCTGAAGCTATCTTT
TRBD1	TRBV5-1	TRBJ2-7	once	CASSSRDRLAYEQYF	TGCGCCAGCAGCTCGAGGGACAGGCTGGCCTACGAGCAGTACTTC
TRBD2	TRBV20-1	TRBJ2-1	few	CSACGLAKNNEQFF	TGCAGTGCTTGTGGACTAGCAAAAAACAATGAGCAGTTCTTC
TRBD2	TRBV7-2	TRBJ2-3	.	CASSAGLAGGGSDTQYF	TGTGCCAGCAGCGCGGGACTAGCGGGAGGGGGGTCAGATACGCAGTATTTT
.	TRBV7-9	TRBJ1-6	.	CASSPRQEANSPLHF	TGTGCCAGCAGCCCCCGCCAAGAGGCGAATTCACCCCTCCACTTT
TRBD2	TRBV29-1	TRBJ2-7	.	CSGGEGMTYEQYF	TGCAGCGGTGGGGAGGGAATGACCTACGAGCAGTACTTC
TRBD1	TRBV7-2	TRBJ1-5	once	CASSLTTGTNQPQHF	TGTGCCAGCAGCCTAACGACAGGGACCAATCAGCCCCAGCATTTT
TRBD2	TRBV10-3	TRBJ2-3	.	CAISGGGAQDTQYF	TGTGCCATCAGTGGCGGGGGGGCACAAGATACGCAGTATTTT
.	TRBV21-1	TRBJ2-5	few	CASSKGGGTEESQYF	TGTGCCAGCAGCAAGGGGGGGGGGACAGAGGAGTCGCAGTACTTC
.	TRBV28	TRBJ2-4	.	CASSLWNIQYF	TGTGCCAGCAGTTTGTGGAACATTCAGTACTTC
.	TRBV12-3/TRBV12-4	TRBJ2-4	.	CASSSDREGKNIQYF	TGTGCCAGCAGTTCCGACAGAGAGGGCAAAAACATTCAGTACTTC
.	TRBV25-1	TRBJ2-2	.	CASSEYLGDTGELFF	TGTGCCAGCAGTGAATACCTCGGGGACACCGGGGAGCTGTTTTTT
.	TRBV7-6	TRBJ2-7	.	CASSPGLPFEQYF	TGTGCCAGCAGCCCCGGCTTGCCCTTCGAGCAGTACTTC
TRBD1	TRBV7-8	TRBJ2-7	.	CASGQGQSTTYEQYF	TGTGCCAGCGGCCAGGGACAGTCGACGACCTACGAGCAGTACTTC
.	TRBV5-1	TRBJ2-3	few	CASSLVLDSTDTQYF	TGCGCCAGCAGCTTGGTTCTTGACAGCACAGATACGCAGTATTTT
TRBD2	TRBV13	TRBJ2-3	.	CASSLGLAGSSSTDTQYF	TGTGCCAGCAGCTTAGGGCTAGCGGGTTCATCTAGCACAGATACGCAGTATTTT
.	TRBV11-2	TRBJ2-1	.	CTSSLQESSYNEQFF	TGTACCAGCAGCTTACAAGAGAGCTCCTACAATGAGCAGTTCTTC
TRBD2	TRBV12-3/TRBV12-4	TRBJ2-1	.	CASSLASGVNNEQFF	TGTGCCAGCAGTTTGGCTAGCGGAGTTAACAATGAGCAGTTCTTC
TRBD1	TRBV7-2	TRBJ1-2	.	CASSLDGTGVDYGYTF	TGTGCCAGCAGCTTAGATGGGACAGGGGTAGACTATGGCTACACCTTC
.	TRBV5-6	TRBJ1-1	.	CASSTGNKNTEAFF	TGTGCCAGCAGTACCGGGAACAAGAACACTGAAGCTTTCTTT
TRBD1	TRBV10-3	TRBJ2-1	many	CAISVQGAESEQFF	TGTGCCATCAGTGTTCAGGGGGCGGAAAGTGAGCAGTTCTTC
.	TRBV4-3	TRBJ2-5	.	CASSQSGQSYERYF	TGCGCCAGCAGCCAATCCGGACAGAGCTACGAGCGGTACTTC
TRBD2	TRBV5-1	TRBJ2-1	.	CASSYGLAVVNEQFF	TGCGCCAGCAGCTACGGACTAGCGGTGGTCAATGAGCAGTTCTTC
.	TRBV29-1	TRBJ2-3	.	CSATRTASTDTQYF	TGCAGCGCTACCAGGACAGCTAGCACAGATACGCAGTATTTT
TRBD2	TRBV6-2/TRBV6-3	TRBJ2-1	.	CASSYGLAGLTYNEQFF	TGTGCCAGCAGTTACGGACTAGCGGGGTTAACTTACAATGAGCAGTTCTTC
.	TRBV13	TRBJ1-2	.	CASSQRTYDAYTF	TGTGCCAGCAGCCAACGGACATACGATGCCTACACCTTC